The 15 T cell receptor beta chains below were found in one sample sequenced in a study of breast tumors, draining lymph nodes, adjacent tissues. TCRdb re-called the multiplex PCR reads through MiXCR, storing one row per CDR3 protein. The repertoire holds about 230,000 distinct CDR3 sequences, with less than 40% as singletons. Axillary draining lymph nodes of breast cancer patients supplied the node samples. Sequences were obtained from axillary lymph node tissue. The source is a female donor with breast cancer. Some clones in this sample may be carry-over from other donors' samples.

At least ten counts were recorded for this clonotype. The chain combines TRBV7-2 with TRBJ2-7; 7 bases fit TRBD2. The CDR3 spans 16 residues. After removal of 1 base from V and 2 bases from J, the junction contained 8 bases not matched to a gene. CDR1 and CDR2 (germline): SGHTA, FQGNSA. The CDR3 here is CASSLGGGAVTYEQYF. The DNA for the CDR3 is TGTGCCAGCAGCTTAGGGGGGGGAGCAGTGACCTACGAGCAGTACTTC.

V usage is TRBV6-5 and J usage is TRBJ2-6; 10 nucleotides match TRBD1. CDR1 and CDR2 from the germline V gene are MNHEY and SVGAGI. This CDR3 is built from 15 residues. V shed 0 bases, J shed 10 bases, and the junction held 3 bases outside the gene matches. The CDR3 nucleotides are TGTGCCAGCAGTTACTCGGGACAGGGGCGGAACGTCCTGACTTTC. Amino acid sequence: CASSYSGQGRNVLTF.

This clonotype was seen repeatedly, ten times or more. CDR3 coding DNA: TGTGCCAGCAGTTTAGGGACTAGCGGGAGCACGAATGAGCAGTTCTTC. This gives the protein CASSLGTSGSTNEQFF. J is TRBJ2-1 and V is TRBV12-3 or TRBV12-4; 13 positions agree with TRBD2. The length of the CDR3 is 16 residues. The V segment lost 1 base and the J segment 7 bases; nucleotides outside the gene matches: 4.

This clonotype was detected ten times or more. This chain uses TRBV6-5 with TRBJ2-1, with 8 bases matching TRBD1. CDR1 MNHEY and CDR2 SVGAGI come from the germline V gene. V dropped 6 bases and J dropped 7; count of bases not matched to a gene: 11. The CDR3 is 15 residues long. The DNA of the CDR3 is TGTGCCAGCAGCTCCACCGGGACAGGTCTAAATGAGCAGTTCTTC. It yields the protein CASSSTGTGLNEQFF.

Remarks on this clonotype: This sequence may be a read error, since a much larger clone differs from it by one base. The V and J genes are TRBV20-1 and TRBJ2-1, with unresolved D. Germline V gene data show CDR1 as DFQATT and CDR2 as SNEGSKA (reference sequence). CDR3 length: 14 residues. DNA of the CDR3: TGCAGCCCACTTCGGACGGACCTTTACACTGAGCAGTTCTTC. Amino acids: CSPLRTDLYTEQFF.

The V and J genes are TRBV29-1 and TRBJ2-3; 11 nucleotides match TRBD2. Germline V CDR1 and CDR2: SQVTM, ANQGSEA. The CDR3 has 17 amino acids. Trimming took 8 bases from V and 1 from J; bases not matched to a gene: 14. As DNA, the CDR3 is TGCAGCTTGTCAGTAGCGGGAGGGCTACGTGGCACAGATACGCAGTATTTT. This sequence encodes CSLSVAGGLRGTDTQYF.

This clonotype has ten or more counts. This chain links TRBV2 with TRBJ1-4; no clear D. The CDR3 has 16 residues. From germline, CDR1 is SNHLY and CDR2 FYNNEI. The V end was cut by 10 bases, the J end by 12 bases, with 30 bases between. The CDR3 DNA is TGTGCCACTACAACATGGGATCGGGCCCGACCTCAAGAACTGTTTTTT. Protein product: CATTTWDRARPQELFF.

This clonotype was observed once. V usage is TRBV19 and J usage is TRBJ1-2; the D gene is possibly TRBD1 (6 bases). CDR1 is LNHDA, CDR2 SQIVND, per germline (reference sequence). The CDR3 consists of 14 residues. V lost 8 bases and J 7 bases, leaving 20 bases between the germline ends. The CDR3 protein is CASGPQQGVTGYTF. CDR3 DNA sequence: TGTGCCAGTGGCCCGCAACAGGGTGTAACTGGCTACACCTTC. Together with reference TRBV19 and TRBJ1-2, the CDR3 gives the full variable domain: DGGITQSPKYLFRKEGQNVTLSCEQNLNHDAMYWYRQDPGQGLRLIYYSQIVNDFQKGDIAEGYSVSREKKESFPLTVTSAQKNPTAFYLCASGPQQGVTGYTFGSGTRLTVV.

This clonotype was seen only a few times. Possible read error: a much larger clone is one base away. The chain is built from TRBV20-1 and TRBJ2-7; D gene unclear. Trimming shortened V by 2 bases and J by 0 bases, and 20 bases separated the two germline ends. The germline CDR1 and CDR2 sequences are DFQATT and SNEGSKA (reference sequence). This CDR3 region has 17 residues. The chain's CDR3 is CSARLEGKVSLSYEQYF. Written as DNA, the CDR3 is TGCAGTGCTAGACTCGAAGGAAAAGTTTCCCTCTCCTACGAGCAGTACTTC.

Note on this clonotype: A much larger clone differs from this one at a single base, so this may be a read error. The V and J genes are TRBV6-1 and TRBJ2-3; 12 bases are shared with TRBD2. This CDR3 is 16 amino acids long. With V trimmed by 6 bases and J by 4 bases, 8 bases remained unmatched. Germline V CDR1 and CDR2: MNHNS, SASEGT. The CDR3 region has the DNA TGTGCCAGCAGAGGACTAGCGGGACCAAATGCAGATACGCAGTATTTT. It specifies CASRGLAGPNADTQYF.

This clonotype came up many times. V usage is TRBV5-1 and J usage is TRBJ1-2, with D possibly matching TRBD1 (6 bases). Germline V lookup: CDR1 SGHRS, CDR2 YFSETQ. The CDR3 is 18 residues long. Trimming pared 1 base from V and 4 bases from J, leaving 23 bases between. The CDR3 region is CASSLSNPQGIWGYGYTF. Here the CDR3 DNA reads TGCGCCAGCAGCTTGTCCAACCCACAGGGTATCTGGGGCTATGGCTACACCTTC.

This clonotype was counted at least ten times. This chain links TRBV5-1 with TRBJ2-3; D is undetermined. The V end was cut by 3 bases, the J end by 3 bases, with 14 bases between. The germline CDR1 and CDR2 sequences are SGHRS and YFSETQ. This CDR3 has 15 amino acids. CDR3 loop: CASSWTSLGTDTQYF. The CDR3 DNA sequence: TGCGCCAGCAGCTGGACCTCGTTAGGGACAGATACGCAGTATTTT.

With respect to this clonotype: A single base separates this from a much larger clone, so it may be a read error. The J gene is TRBJ2-7, the V gene TRBV20-1; D may be TRBD2 (5 bases). Deletions cut 5 bases from V and 3 bases from J, with 23 bases between. CDR1 DFQATT and CDR2 SNEGSKA come from the germline V gene (reference sequence). There are 16 residues in the CDR3. As DNA, the CDR3 is TGCAGTGCTCGCCGACTAAGTTCTGCCACAAACTACGAGCAGTACTTC. It encodes CSARRLSSATNYEQYF.

This clonotype was picked up many times. The chain links TRBV24-1 to TRBJ2-5; the D gene could be TRBD1 or TRBD2 (5 bases each). The V and J ends lost 5 bases and 5 bases respectively, with 20 bases between them. The CDR3 is 16 residues long. Germline CDR1 and CDR2: KGHDR and SFDVKD. The DNA for the CDR3 is TGTGCCACCAGTGGGGGCCCAGGGCGAGGAGGTGAGACCCAGTACTTC. Its protein product is CATSGGPGRGGETQYF.

This clonotype was found many times. The chain links TRBV6-1 to TRBJ2-1; a weak D match, TRBD2 (7 bases). CDR1 is MNHNS and CDR2 is SASEGT in the germline V gene. The CDR3 is 13 residues long. The V end lost 11 bases, the J end lost 4 bases, and 15 bases lay between the germline ends. The CDR3 reads CAGGLGGYNEQFF. CDR3 sequence (DNA): TGTGCCGGAGGACTAGGGGGATACAATGAGCAGTTCTTC.